The next 27 T cell receptor beta chains were all read from a single sample in a study of identifying expanded T cells in peripheral blood. Sequenced by immunoSEQ multiplex PCR; TCRdb stores in-frame clones only, minus some. The repertoire holds 65,000 to 95,000 clones, 80% to 90% seen once, with roughly 7% in the top ten. Material for sequencing was blood. The source is a person aged 18 to 75 in good health.

The chain links TRBV19 to TRBJ2-1; weak D call: TRBD2 (5 bases). The V and J ends lost 1 base and 8 bases respectively, with 15 bases between them. This CDR3 has 15 residues. Germline CDR1 reads LNHDA; CDR2 reads SQIVND (reference sequence). CDR3 protein: CASSIGDGNWDEQFF. The CDR3, as DNA: TGTGCCAGTAGTATAGGCGACGGGAATTGGGATGAGCAGTTCTTC.

The chain joins TRBV7-9 to TRBJ2-5, with D possibly matching TRBD2 (5 bases). The germline V gene has CDR1 SEHNR and CDR2 FQNEAQ (reference sequence). CDR3 length: 15 residues. V lost 5 bases to trimming and J lost 3 bases, with 16 bases between them. CDR3 nucleotides: TGTGCCAGCAGCATAGGAACCGGGATTGAAGAGACCCAGTACTTC. It translates to CASSIGTGIEETQYF.

J is TRBJ2-1 and V is TRBV6-1, with unresolved D. The germline gives CDR1 MNHNS, CDR2 SASEGT. CDR3 length: 13 amino acids. Trimming removed 1 base at V and 12 bases at J, with 13 bases between. CDR3 bases: TGTGCCAGCAGTGAAGGTCAAGGAAAGTGGCAGTTCTTC. Its translation is CASSEGQGKWQFF.

The J gene is TRBJ2-7, the V gene TRBV2, with 8 bases matching TRBD1. CDR3 size: 14 residues. The junction had 9 bases not matched to a gene; V was cut back by 7 bases and J by 4 bases. Germline lookup yields CDR1 SNHLY and CDR2 FYNNEI. CDR3 DNA sequence: TGTGCCAGCAACCCCGGACAGGGAAGGTACGAGCAGTACTTC. Encoded protein: CASNPGQGRYEQYF.

The chain joins TRBV7-6 to TRBJ1-4; no clear D. V was trimmed by 5 bases and J by 6 bases, leaving 7 bases between them. This CDR3 is built from 12 residues. Germline values: CDR1 SGHVS, CDR2 FNYEAQ. CDR3 bases: TGTGCCAGCAGCCACATTGATGAAAAACTGTTTTTT. Amino acids: CASSHIDEKLFF.

The V call is TRBV5-6, the J call TRBJ1-1, with D unclear. This CDR3 has 14 amino acids. Per the germline V gene, CDR1 is SGHDT and CDR2 is YYEEEE. With 3 bases removed from V and 4 bases from J, the gap between germline ends came to 13 bases. CDR3 sequence: CASSSEGPSTEAFF. In nucleotides, the CDR3 is TGTGCCAGCAGCTCCGAAGGGCCGAGCACTGAAGCTTTCTTT.

This rearrangement joins TRBV11-2 to TRBJ1-2; D possibly corresponds to TRBD1 (5 bases). V was pared by 5 bases and J by 6 bases, with 31 bases between. The CDR3 spans 19 residues. Germline-derived CDR1 and CDR2 are SGHAT and FQNNGV. CDR3 region: CASSLYDQSDWIQGNGYTF. CDR3 sequence (DNA): TGTGCCAGCAGCCTATACGACCAGAGCGATTGGATCCAGGGTAATGGCTACACCTTC.

The chain combines TRBV11-2 with TRBJ1-4; D perhaps matches TRBD1 (5 bases). Trimming cost V 4 bases and J 3 bases, with 15 bases left between them. The germline gives CDR1 SGHAT, CDR2 FQNNGV. This CDR3 has 16 amino acids. CDR3 region: CASSSREGPSNEKLFF. In DNA form, the CDR3 reads TGTGCCAGCAGCTCCCGTGAGGGGCCGTCTAATGAAAAACTGTTTTTT.

The chain joins TRBV27 to TRBJ2-1, with D perhaps being TRBD1 or TRBD2 (6 bases each). This CDR3 has 16 residues. V was trimmed by 6 bases and J by 0 bases, leaving 15 bases between them. Germline CDR1 reads MNHEY; CDR2 reads SMNVEV (reference sequence). CDR3 in amino acids: CASRTVGGRSYNEQFF. The CDR3, as DNA: TGTGCCAGCAGAACCGTGGGGGGCCGCTCCTACAATGAGCAGTTCTTC.

The V gene is TRBV7-9, the J gene TRBJ1-2; TRBD1 might be the D (6 bases). The CDR3 covers 19 residues. The V gene's germline CDR1 is SEHNR and CDR2 FQNEAQ (reference sequence). V lost 1 base to trimming and J lost 8 bases, with 29 bases between them. CDR3: CASSLGLKGATGGIRGYTF. For the CDR3, the DNA is TGTGCCAGCAGCTTAGGTTTGAAAGGTGCGACAGGAGGGATTCGGGGCTACACCTTC.

The CDR3 DNA reads as TGTGCCAGCAGCTTAGTAGATACGCAGTATTTT. It codes for CASSLVDTQYF. The chain couples TRBV7-9 to TRBJ2-3; D unresolved. The V gene's germline CDR1 is SEHNR and CDR2 FQNEAQ (reference sequence). V lost 1 base, J lost 5 bases, and 1 base lay in between. This CDR3 is built from 11 residues.

V is TRBV7-9 and J is TRBJ2-1; a possible D gene is TRBD2 (7 bases). The CDR3 consists of 16 residues. CDR1 SEHNR and CDR2 FQNEAQ come from the germline V gene (reference sequence). V was pared by 5 bases and J by 0 bases, with 14 bases between. CDR3 bases: TGTGCCAGCAGCCTCGGGAGGACAGACTCCTACAATGAGCAGTTCTTC. It encodes CASSLGRTDSYNEQFF. Based on the CDR3 plus reference TRBV7-9 and TRBJ2-1, the full variable domain is DTGVSQNPRHKITKRGQNVTFRCDPISEHNRLYWYRQTLGQGPEFLTYFQNEAQLEKSRLLSDRFSAERPKGSFSTLEIQRTEQGDSAMYLCASSLGRTDSYNEQFFGPGTRLTVL.

The rearrangement uses TRBV6-1 and TRBJ1-4; TRBD1 might be the D (5 bases). V lost 6 bases and J lost 8, with 13 bases in between. The germline gives CDR1 MNHNS, CDR2 SASEGT. CDR3 length: 13 residues. The CDR3 region has the DNA TGTGCCAGCAGGGGAGCACAGGTGGAAAAACTGTTTTTT. Translated, it gives CASRGAQVEKLFF.

The rearrangement links TRBV11-3 to TRBJ2-7; unclear D gene. Trimming pared 5 bases from V and 3 bases from J, leaving 11 bases between. The CDR3 contains 13 residues. CDR1 is SGHNT and CDR2 is YENEEA in the germline V gene. The CDR3 protein is CASSRRPNYEQYF. The CDR3 nucleotides are TGTGCCAGCAGCAGACGACCCAACTACGAGCAGTACTTC. Drawing the rest from reference TRBV11-3 and TRBJ2-7, the complete variable domain is EAGVVQSPRYKIIEKKQPVAFWCNPISGHNTLYWYLQNLGQGPELLIRYENEEAVDDSQLPKDRFSAERLKGVDSTLKIQPAELGDSAVYLCASSRRPNYEQYFGPGTRLTVT.

This chain joins TRBV28 and TRBJ1-6, with D perhaps TRBD1 (5 bases). The CDR3 has 14 amino acids. Germline V gene data show CDR1 as MDHEN and CDR2 as SYDVKM. Trimming left V 7 bases short and J 8 bases short, with 15 bases between. The CDR3 DNA follows: TGTGCCAGCATTCAGGGCAGGGTCTATTCACCCCTCCACTTT. It translates to CASIQGRVYSPLHF.

The V call is TRBV19, the J call TRBJ1-5; the D is unclear. Germline lookup yields CDR1 LNHDA and CDR2 SQIVND (reference sequence). Deletions cut 3 bases from V and 2 bases from J, with 14 bases between. This CDR3 region has 16 residues. The CDR3 here is CASSIIGMLRNQPQHF. The CDR3 DNA reads TGTGCCAGTAGTATTATCGGGATGCTTCGCAATCAGCCCCAGCATTTT.

V is TRBV18 and J is TRBJ2-5, with D uncertain. CDR1 and CDR2 from the germline V gene are KGHSH and LQKENI. The CDR3 length is 13 residues. V was cut by 6 bases and J by 3 bases, with 11 bases left in between. In DNA, the CDR3 is TGTGCCAGCTCCCTCGGCATCGAAGAGACCCAGTACTTC. Protein sequence: CASSLGIEETQYF.

The chain employs TRBV5-1 and TRBJ2-3; maybe TRBD2 (6 bases). V lost 0 bases and J 2 bases, leaving 13 bases between the germline ends. The CDR3 consists of 16 residues. Germline loops: CDR1 SGHRS, CDR2 YFSETQ. The CDR3 loop is CASSLAGAGITDTQYF. The CDR3 nucleotides read TGCGCCAGCAGCTTGGCCGGGGCGGGGATCACAGATACGCAGTATTTT.

The chain couples TRBV19 to TRBJ2-1; D is undetermined. Germline-derived CDR1 and CDR2 are LNHDA and SQIVND (reference sequence). Trimming cost V 3 bases and J 0 bases, with 18 bases left between them. The CDR3 length is 18 residues. This CDR3 reads CASSITPPRVSSYNEQFF. CDR3 DNA: TGTGCCAGTAGTATTACTCCCCCCCGGGTGAGCTCCTACAATGAGCAGTTCTTC.

This chain connects TRBV27 to TRBJ2-1; 7 nucleotides match TRBD1. The CDR3 contains 15 residues. Germline CDR1 MNHEY, CDR2 SMNVEV (reference sequence). J gave up 4 bases and V 7 bases, and 10 bases lay outside the gene matches. CDR3 protein: CASNPGTVRYNEQFF. The CDR3, as DNA: TGTGCCAGCAATCCCGGGACAGTGAGATACAATGAGCAGTTCTTC.

The chain has TRBV11-3 and TRBJ1-2, with a possible D match to TRBD1 (6 bases). The CDR3 sequence is 14 residues long. The germline V gene has CDR1 SGHNT and CDR2 YENEEA. Deletions cut 1 base from V and 7 bases from J, with 13 bases between. CDR3 nucleotide sequence: TGTGCCAGCAGCTTAGGAACAGGGATTCGTGGCTACACCTTC. As protein: CASSLGTGIRGYTF. The full variable domain, in which reference TRBV11-3 and TRBJ1-2 provide the parts outside the CDR3, is EAGVVQSPRYKIIEKKQPVAFWCNPISGHNTLYWYLQNLGQGPELLIRYENEEAVDDSQLPKDRFSAERLKGVDSTLKIQPAELGDSAVYLCASSLGTGIRGYTFGSGTRLTVV.

Only a few counts were recorded for this clone. J is TRBJ2-2 and V is TRBV7-2; 8 nucleotides align to TRBD2. Per germline, CDR1 SGHTA and CDR2 FQGNSA. This CDR3 comprises 16 residues. The trim removed 2 bases at V and 4 bases at J, leaving 6 bases unmatched. CDR3 DNA sequence: TGTGCCAGCAGCTTAAGGGGACTAGGGAGCACCGGGGAGCTGTTTTTT. The encoded protein is CASSLRGLGSTGELFF.

The rearrangement links TRBV14 to TRBJ2-5; 9 nucleotides align to TRBD2. Germline CDR1 and CDR2: SGHDN and FVKESK. This CDR3 has 15 amino acids. Unmatched junction bases numbered 8, after V lost 4 bases and J lost 5 bases. The CDR3 here is CASSLIAGVGETQYF. The CDR3 bases are TGTGCCAGCAGCCTAATAGCGGGAGTAGGGGAGACCCAGTACTTC. The whole variable domain, remainder taken from reference TRBV14 and TRBJ2-5, is EAGVTQFPSHSVIEKGQTVTLRCDPISGHDNLYWYRRVMGKEIKFLLHFVKESKQDESGMPNNRFLAERTGGTYSTLKVQPAELEDSGVYFCASSLIAGVGETQYFGPGTRLLVL.

The rearrangement uses TRBV6-1 and TRBJ1-3; maybe TRBD1 (6 bases). Trimming pared 6 bases from V and 0 bases from J, leaving 9 bases between. The CDR3 runs 14 residues. Looked up from germline, CDR1 is MNHNS and CDR2 is SASEGT. CDR3 sequence: CASSTGSSGNTIYF. As DNA, the CDR3 is TGTGCCAGCAGCACAGGGAGCTCTGGAAACACCATATATTTT.

The chain recombines TRBV18 with TRBJ2-3; maybe TRBD1 (6 bases). Trimming left V 3 bases short and J 2 bases short, with 15 bases between. In germline, CDR1 is KGHSH, CDR2 LQKENI. The CDR3 is made up of 16 amino acids. The CDR3 region is CASSPYEDSFTDTQYF. The CDR3 DNA reads TGTGCCAGCTCACCCTACGAGGACAGTTTCACAGATACGCAGTATTTT.

This rearrangement joins TRBV11-2 to TRBJ1-1; a weak D match, TRBD1 (6 bases). V was shortened by 4 bases and J by 11 bases, with 17 bases between the two germline ends. The CDR3 spans 13 residues. The germline CDR1 and CDR2 sequences are SGHAT and FQNNGV. CDR3 loop: CASSSGTDRIAFF. In nucleotides, the CDR3 is TGTGCCAGCAGCTCCGGCACCGACAGGATCGCTTTCTTT.

V is TRBV27 and J is TRBJ2-7; 7 nucleotides align to TRBD1. The V gene's germline CDR1 is MNHEY and CDR2 SMNVEV (reference sequence). Trimming cost V 6 bases and J 0 bases; bases outside gene matches: 5. This CDR3 contains 14 residues. CDR3 protein: CASRRTGSSYEQYF. The CDR3 DNA sequence: TGTGCCAGCAGGAGGACAGGTAGCTCCTACGAGCAGTACTTC.